The T cell receptor beta chain under discussion was sequenced for a study of blood T cell repertoires in COVID-19. Looking at the study overall: The study drew acute and convalescent COVID-19 samples from the United States, Italy and Spain. T cells, B-cell-depleted T cells, or PBMCs provided the cDNA or gDNA that served as material.

The repertoire was sequenced with immunoSEQ multiplex PCR; TCRdb's copy has only in-frame clones and lacks some. The top ten hold less than 2% of the sample, which has under 200,000 clones, 83% seen once. The CDR3 is made up of 14 amino acids. V lost 3 bases to trimming and J lost 1 base; unmatched junction nucleotides: 2. Germline V gene data show CDR1 as KGHSH and CDR2 as LQKENI. V is TRBV18 and J is TRBJ1-2; TRBD1 matches at 7 bases. Sequencing used peripheral blood. The clonotype comes from a human donor in a cohort sampled during active COVID-19. CDR3 loop: CASSPGTDNYGYTF. The CDR3 DNA reads as TGTGCCAGCTCACCCGGGACAGATAACTATGGCTACACCTTC.